This section outlines one T cell receptor (beta chain) sequence together with its context. This entry belongs to a study of T cells after posttransplantation cyclophosphamide. Assay: immunoSEQ multiplex PCR; the TCRdb copy retains only in-frame clones and omits some. Among some 5,400 clones, about 94% were seen once, and the ten largest hold roughly 1.4%. Input material: CD4+ T cells sorted from bone marrow. The clonotype comes from a woman aged 60-75 years in good health, CMV-negative, and a related stem cell transplant donor.

CDR3 in DNA: TGTGCCAGCAGCTTAGCCTCCGGGACAGGCGTATACGAGCAGTACTTC. Its protein is CASSLASGTGVYEQYF. V gene TRBV7-6 combines with J gene TRBJ2-7, with TRBD1 matching 8 bases. V gave up 0 bases and J gave up 4 bases; unmatched junction bases: 8. The CDR3 is 16 amino acids. Germline V gives CDR1 SGHVS, CDR2 FNYEAQ.